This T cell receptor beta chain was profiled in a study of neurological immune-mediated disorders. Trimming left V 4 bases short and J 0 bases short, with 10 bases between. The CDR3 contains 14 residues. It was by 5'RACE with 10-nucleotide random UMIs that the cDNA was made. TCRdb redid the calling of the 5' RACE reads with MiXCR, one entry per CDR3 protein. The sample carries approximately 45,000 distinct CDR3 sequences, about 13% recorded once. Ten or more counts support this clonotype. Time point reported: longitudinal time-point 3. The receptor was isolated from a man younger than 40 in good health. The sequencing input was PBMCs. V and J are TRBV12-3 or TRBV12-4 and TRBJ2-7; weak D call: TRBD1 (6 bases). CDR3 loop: CASSWDIDSYEQYF. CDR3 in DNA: TGTGCCAGCAGTTGGGACATTGACTCCTACGAGCAGTACTTC.